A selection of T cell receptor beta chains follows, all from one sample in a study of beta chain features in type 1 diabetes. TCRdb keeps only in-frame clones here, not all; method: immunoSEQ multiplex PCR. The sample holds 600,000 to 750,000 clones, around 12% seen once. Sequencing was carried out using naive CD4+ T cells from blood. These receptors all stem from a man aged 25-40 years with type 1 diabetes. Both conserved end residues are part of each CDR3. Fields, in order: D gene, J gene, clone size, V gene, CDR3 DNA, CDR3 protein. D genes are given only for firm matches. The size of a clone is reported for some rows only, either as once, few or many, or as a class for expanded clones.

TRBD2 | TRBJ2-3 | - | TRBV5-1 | TGCGCCAGCGGTACTAGCGGGAGCACAGATACGCAGTATTTT | CASGTSGSTDTQYF
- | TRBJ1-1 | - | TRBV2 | TGTGCCAGCAGTGTGGCGGGGAGGAACACTGAAGCTTTCTTT | CASSVAGRNTEAFF
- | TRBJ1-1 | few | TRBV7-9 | TGTGCCAGCAGCTTAGCGCACGGGGAAGCTTTCTTT | CASSLAHGEAFF
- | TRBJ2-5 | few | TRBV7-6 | TGTGCCAGCAGCCCCAGGAATGGTGGAGAGACCCAGTACTTC | CASSPRNGGETQYF
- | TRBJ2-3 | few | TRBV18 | TGTGCCAGCTCACCTACAGGGACGGCCACAGATACGCAGTATTTT | CASSPTGTATDTQYF
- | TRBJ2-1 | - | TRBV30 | TGTGCCTGGAGTGTACGGGTAGCCAATGAGCAGTTCTTC | CAWSVRVANEQFF
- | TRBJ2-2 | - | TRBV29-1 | TGCAGCGTCGAAGGGGGGTGGGACACCGGGGAGCTGTTTTTT | CSVEGGWDTGELFF
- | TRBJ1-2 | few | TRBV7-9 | TGTGCCAGCAGCTCCCCCGGGATAGGACCCGACTATGGCTACACCTTC | CASSSPGIGPDYGYTF
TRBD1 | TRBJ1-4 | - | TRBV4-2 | TGTGCCAGCAGCCCCAAACAGGGGCCTAATGAAAAACTGTTTTTT | CASSPKQGPNEKLFF
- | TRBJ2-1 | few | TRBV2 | TGTGCCAGCAGATCGGACAGAAACAATGAGCAGTTCTTC | CASRSDRNNEQFF
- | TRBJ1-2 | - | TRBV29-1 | TGCAGCGTTGAAGATGTCCGGATTGGTGGCTACACCTTC | CSVEDVRIGGYTF
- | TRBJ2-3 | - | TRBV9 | TGTGCCAGCAGCGTAGGGGCGCCAGATACGCAGTATTTT | CASSVGAPDTQYF
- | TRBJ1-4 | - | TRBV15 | TGTGCCACCAGCTTCGCAACTAATGAAAAACTGTTTTTT | CATSFATNEKLFF
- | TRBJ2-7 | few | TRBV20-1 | TGCAGTGCTAGATTTGCCCCTCAGCAGTACTTC | CSARFAPQQYF
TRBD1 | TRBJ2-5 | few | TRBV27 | TGTGCCAGCAGCAAGTCCGGGACAGGGGTCCAAGAGACCCAGTACTTC | CASSKSGTGVQETQYF
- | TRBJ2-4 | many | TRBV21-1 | TGTGCCAGCAGGACGGACAGTAAAAACATTCAGTACTTC | CASRTDSKNIQYF
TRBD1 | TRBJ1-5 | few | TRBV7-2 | TGTGCCAGCAGCAGGACAGGGACGGGCAATCAGCCCCAGCATTTT | CASSRTGTGNQPQHF
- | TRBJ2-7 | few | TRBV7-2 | TGTGCCAGCAGCTTGGACGGCCTCTCCTACGAGCAGTACTTC | CASSLDGLSYEQYF
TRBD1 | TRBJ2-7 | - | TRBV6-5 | TGTGCCAGCCGCAAAACAGGGGGCGCATCCTACGAGCAGTACTTC | CASRKTGGASYEQYF
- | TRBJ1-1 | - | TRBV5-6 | TGTGCCAGCAGCCCTCAGGGGCGGAACACTGAAGCTTTCTTT | CASSPQGRNTEAFF
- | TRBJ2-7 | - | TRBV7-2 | TGTGCCAGCAGCTCGGGCTCGAGCCCTCGGAACTTC | CASSSGSSPRNF
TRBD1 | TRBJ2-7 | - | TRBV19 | TGTGCCAGTAGTGGCCTCGGACAGGTCTACGAGCAGTACTTC | CASSGLGQVYEQYF
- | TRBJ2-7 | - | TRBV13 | TGTGCCAGCAGCTTCCCCCTGGGCGAGCAGTACTTC | CASSFPLGEQYF
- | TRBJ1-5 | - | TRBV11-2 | TGTGCCAGCAGCTTAGTCAGGGGACAGCCCCAGCATTTT | CASSLVRGQPQHF
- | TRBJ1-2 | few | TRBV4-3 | TGCGCCAGCAGCCAAGCAGGGGCGGGTGGCTACACCTTC | CASSQAGAGGYTF
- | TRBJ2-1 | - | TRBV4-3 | TGCGCCAGCAGCCCCTCAGGGTGGGAAACACACAATGAGCAGTTCTTC | CASSPSGWETHNEQFF
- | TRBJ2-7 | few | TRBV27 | TGTGCCAGCAGTTACCAGGACAGCTACGAGCAGTACTTC | CASSYQDSYEQYF
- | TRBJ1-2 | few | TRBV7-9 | TGTGCCAGCAGCCCAGGAGAGTGGGGCTATGGCTACACCTTC | CASSPGEWGYGYTF
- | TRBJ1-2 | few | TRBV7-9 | TGTGCCAGCAGCTCCATAACCGGGGGAGATGGCTACACCTTC | CASSSITGGDGYTF
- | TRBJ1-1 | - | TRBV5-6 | TGTGCCAGCAGCTTGGGACAGGATGAAGCTTTCTTT | CASSLGQDEAFF
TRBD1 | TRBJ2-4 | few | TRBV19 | TGTGCCAGTAGTCCACCGGGACAGGAGCTAATAGCCAAAAACATTCAGTACTTC | CASSPPGQELIAKNIQYF
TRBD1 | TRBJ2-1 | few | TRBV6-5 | TGTGCCAGCAGCCACAACAGGGGGAATGAGCAGTTCTTC | CASSHNRGNEQFF
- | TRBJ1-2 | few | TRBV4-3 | TGCGCCAGCAGCCAAGATGTGGCAGCTCGCTATGGCTACACCTTC | CASSQDVAARYGYTF
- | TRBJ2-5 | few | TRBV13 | TGTGCCAGCAGCTCCGGGACCACTAAAGAGACCCAGTACTTC | CASSSGTTKETQYF
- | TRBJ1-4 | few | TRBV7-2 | TGTGCCAGCAGCTTAGGGGTTGGTGGTGAAAAACTGTTTTTT | CASSLGVGGEKLFF
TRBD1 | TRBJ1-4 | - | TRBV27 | TGTGCCAGCAGGAGGGGGCAATCGTTGGAAAATGAAAAACTGTTTTTT | CASRRGQSLENEKLFF
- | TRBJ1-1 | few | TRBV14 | TGTGCCAGCAGCCAAGATCGGGGGAACACTGAAGCTTTCTTT | CASSQDRGNTEAFF
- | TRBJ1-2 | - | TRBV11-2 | TGTGCCAGCAGCTTAGGGGGGTCTGGCTACACCTTC | CASSLGGSGYTF
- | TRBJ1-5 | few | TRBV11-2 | TGTGCCAGCAGCTTTACGGGGCAGGGTAGTCAGCCCCAGCATTTT | CASSFTGQGSQPQHF
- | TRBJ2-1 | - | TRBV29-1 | TGCAGCGTTGGGCTAACGGCTTACAATGAGCAGTTCTTC | CSVGLTAYNEQFF
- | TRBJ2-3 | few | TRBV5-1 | TGCGCCAGCATGAGCCCAGCAAACTCAGATACGCAGTATTTT | CASMSPANSDTQYF
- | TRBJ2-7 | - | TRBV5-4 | TGTGCCAGCAGCCGCTTTGTGGGGGGCGAGTCCTACGAGCAGTACTTC | CASSRFVGGESYEQYF
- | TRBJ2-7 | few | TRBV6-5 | TGTGCCAGCAGTTACTCACGGGGGCCCTCCTACGAGCAGTACTTC | CASSYSRGPSYEQYF
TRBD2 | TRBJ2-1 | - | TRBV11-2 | TGTGCCAGCAGCCCGCCCCTCGGGGGGGCTGGGCAGTTCTTC | CASSPPLGGAGQFF
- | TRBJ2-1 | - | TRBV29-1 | TGCAGCGCCCCGGGGTGGGGCCAAGTACATGAGCAGTTCTTC | CSAPGWGQVHEQFF
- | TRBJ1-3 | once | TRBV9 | TGTGCCAGCAGCCCCATCCCAGGCGGAATGACCTCTGGAAACACCATATATTTT | CASSPIPGGMTSGNTIYF
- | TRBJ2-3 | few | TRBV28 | TGTGCCAGCAGCTCGTGGAGGGATACGCAGTATTTT | CASSSWRDTQYF
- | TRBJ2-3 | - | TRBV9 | TGTGCCAGCAGCGTCACAATGAGCACAGATACGCAGTATTTT | CASSVTMSTDTQYF
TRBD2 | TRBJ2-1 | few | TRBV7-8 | TGTGCCAGCAGCACCCGTCGTGCGGGGGGGCGCAATGAGCAGTTCTTC | CASSTRRAGGRNEQFF
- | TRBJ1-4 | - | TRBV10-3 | TGTGCCATCAAGCGGGGGGCGATTGAAAAACTGTTTTTT | CAIKRGAIEKLFF
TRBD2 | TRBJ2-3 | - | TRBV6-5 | TGTGCCGCTCGGGGCAGCGGGGGGGCGGCAGATACGCAGTATTTT | CAARGSGGAADTQYF
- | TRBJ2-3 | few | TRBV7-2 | TGTGCCAGCAGCCCAACAGATACGCAGTATTTT | CASSPTDTQYF
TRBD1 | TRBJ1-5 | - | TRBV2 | TGTGCCAGCAGTTGGACAGGAGATCAGCCCCAGCATTTT | CASSWTGDQPQHF